This TCR beta chain came from a study of blood T cell repertoires in COVID-19. Across the study: Sources were T cells, B-cell-depleted T cells, or PBMCs; the material itself was cDNA or gDNA.

Each participant's cohort was designated according to participant-reported clinical history. This table comes from immunoSEQ multiplex PCR, and its TCRdb copy is limited to in-frame clones, with some not included. Of around 300,000 clones in the sample, around 90% were seen once. V lost 2 bases and J 8 bases, leaving 9 bases between the germline ends. This CDR3 comprises 12 residues. This receptor was obtained from a woman in her 30s who had recovered from COVID-19. The rearrangement links TRBV12-3 or TRBV12-4 to TRBJ1-2, with unresolved D. Sequencing was done on a sample of PBMCs or T cells enriched from blood (not recorded which). The CDR3 DNA reads TGTGCCAGCAGTTTAATGGCTTGGGGCTACACCTTC. The encoded protein is CASSLMAWGYTF.